This is a list of T cell receptor beta chains from one sample in a study of vaccination effects on CD4 cells after COVID-19. Their antigens remain unidentified. TCRdb keeps only in-frame clones here, not all; method: immunoSEQ multiplex PCR. The sample lists fewer than 65,000 clones, over 70% occurring once. The input for sequencing was CD4+ T cells from PBMCs cultured with HCoV-OC43 spike peptides, taken before COVID-19 vaccination. These receptors were collected from a human donor who received a COVID-19 vaccine. Both conserved end residues are part of each CDR3. D genes are given only for firm matches. The listing skips clone size in some rows; elsewhere it reads once, few, many or a size class.

>TRBJ2-2|TRBD1|NA|TRBV5-6
CASNSGQGAGTGELFF
TGTGCCAGCAACTCCGGACAGGGGGCGGGAACCGGGGAGCTGTTTTTT
>TRBJ1-2|NA|NA|TRBV11-2
CASSLAAGEGGYTF
TGTGCCAGCAGCTTAGCAGCAGGGGAAGGTGGCTACACCTTC
>TRBJ1-5|NA|few|TRBV9
CASSLEGSGQPQHF
TGTGCCAGCAGCCTTGAAGGCTCAGGGCAGCCCCAGCATTTT
>TRBJ2-3|NA|NA|TRBV29-1
CSVGPRSDSTDTQYF
TGCAGCGTTGGACCTCGCTCGGATAGCACAGATACGCAGTATTTT
>TRBJ1-6|NA|NA|TRBV18
CASSPRELDNSPLHF
TGTGCCAGCTCACCCAGGGAACTGGATAATTCACCCCTCCACTTT
>TRBJ1-6|NA|NA|TRBV19
CASGEQAYNSPLHF
TGTGCCAGTGGAGAACAGGCTTATAATTCACCCCTCCACTTT
>TRBJ1-6|NA|NA|TRBV6-5
CASGSGSSYNSPLHF
TGTGCCAGCGGTTCGGGAAGCTCCTATAATTCACCCCTCCACTTT
>TRBJ1-2|NA|NA|TRBV12-3/TRBV12-4
CASSRTVVYGYTF
TGTGCCAGCAGCCGGACAGTTGTGTATGGCTACACCTTC
>TRBJ2-2|NA|NA|TRBV25-1
CASSGKNTGELFF
TGTGCCAGCAGTGGAAAGAACACCGGGGAGCTGTTTTTT
>TRBJ2-3|NA|NA|TRBV2
CASGKQGDTQYF
TGTGCCAGCGGAAAACAGGGTGATACGCAGTATTTT